This T cell receptor beta chain emerged from a study of OX40 agonist ivuxolimab in advanced cancers. Patients had blood sampled at baseline and again on cycle 4 day 1 and cycle 7 day 1. Germline V lookup: CDR1 SQVTM, CDR2 ANQGSEA. Between the trimmed V and J ends, which lost 2 bases and 5 bases, there was a span of 10 bases. This CDR3 comprises 13 residues. The repertoire was sequenced with immunoSEQ multiplex PCR; TCRdb's copy has only in-frame clones and lacks some. The profile shows over 6,000 clones, around three quarters of them singletons. J is TRBJ2-1 and V is TRBV29-1, with unresolved D. The receptor's source is an adult with an advanced solid tumor such as melanoma, head and neck, liver or kidney cancer. The sample was CD4+ or CD8+ T cells sorted from blood, taken in a trial of the OX40 agonist ivuxolimab. CDR3 sequence reads: CSVEMPYDNEQFF. The CDR3 DNA reads as TGCAGCGTTGAAATGCCATACGACAATGAGCAGTTCTTC.